One sample yielded the 9 T cell receptor beta chains listed below, sequenced in a study of T cell changes during pregnancy in multiple sclerosis. TCRdb's table, derived via immunoSEQ multiplex PCR, lists solely in-frame clones and lacks some. The sample shows 25,000 to 30,000 clones, approximately 89% of them seen only once. Sample: CD4+ T cells from peripheral blood mononuclear cells, taken in the second trimester of pregnancy. These receptors came from a female donor with multiple sclerosis, enrolled in a pregnancy study.

The V gene is TRBV4-1, the J gene TRBJ1-5, with 8 bases matching TRBD1. The J segment lost 2 bases and the V segment lost 3 bases, leaving 9 bases of the junction unmatched. The CDR3 covers 17 residues. Germline CDR1 MGHRA, CDR2 YSYEKL. CDR3 in DNA: TGCGCCAGCAGCCAGAGCGACAGGGGTTGGCGCAATCAGCCCCAGCATTTT. It codes for CASSQSDRGWRNQPQHF.

This clone is a singleton in its sample. This rearrangement joins TRBV4-1 to TRBJ1-2, with D possibly matching TRBD1 (5 bases). The CDR3 runs 13 residues. Germline V gene data show CDR1 as MGHRA and CDR2 as YSYEKL. With 0 bases removed from V and 6 bases from J, the gap between germline ends came to 8 bases. CDR3 bases: TGCGCCAGCAGCCAAGATTGGGGGGATGGCTACACCTTC. Its translation is CASSQDWGDGYTF.

CDR3 in amino acids: CASSEPGQKNEAFF. The CDR3 nucleotides are TGTGCCAGTAGTGAGCCGGGACAGAAGAATGAAGCTTTCTTT. The rearrangement uses TRBV19 and TRBJ1-1, with TRBD1 matching over 7 bases. This CDR3 is built from 14 residues. Germline V gives CDR1 LNHDA, CDR2 SQIVND (reference sequence). The trim removed 5 bases at V and 7 bases at J, leaving 10 bases unmatched.

CDR3 in DNA: TGTGCCAGCAGCTTAGCGAAGGCTGTGGGGCTCACTGAAGCTTTCTTT. Its translation is CASSLAKAVGLTEAFF. This chain joins TRBV7-2 and TRBJ1-1, with a tentative D call TRBD1 (5 bases). Germline V gene sequence: CDR1 SGHTA, CDR2 FQGNSA. This CDR3 has 16 amino acids. Deletions cut 0 bases from V and 4 bases from J, with 15 bases between.

J is TRBJ1-3 and V is TRBV6-6; D not certain. Deletions cut 6 bases from V and 0 bases from J, with 6 bases between. In germline, CDR1 is MNHNY, CDR2 SVGAGI (reference sequence). The CDR3 has 13 residues. This CDR3 is CASSPSSGNTIYF. In DNA form, the CDR3 reads TGTGCCAGCAGCCCCAGCTCTGGAAACACCATATATTTT.

The sample holds one count of this clone. This sequence joins TRBV2 and TRBJ2-3, with 12 nucleotides matching TRBD2. Germline V gene sequence: CDR1 SNHLY, CDR2 FYNNEI. The junction had 6 bases not matched to a gene; V was cut back by 6 bases and J by 2 bases. This CDR3 comprises 16 residues. This CDR3 reads CASRRTSGAYTDTQYF. CDR3 nucleotides: TGTGCCAGCAGAAGGACTAGCGGGGCATACACAGATACGCAGTATTTT.

This chain uses TRBV18 with TRBJ2-3; D unclear. This CDR3 spans 13 amino acids. Germline V gene lookup returns CDR1 KGHSH and CDR2 LQKENI. V lost 2 bases, J lost 7 bases, and 10 bases lay in between. The DNA of the CDR3 is TGTGCCAGCTCACCAGGGTTGGAGAATACGCAGTATTTT. It codes for CASSPGLENTQYF.

This chain connects TRBV15 to TRBJ1-5; D gene uncertain. Per germline, CDR1 LNHNV and CDR2 YYDKDF (reference sequence). Trimming removed 5 bases at V and 5 bases at J, with 13 bases between. The CDR3 runs 14 residues. CDR3 residues: CATSYLGEDQPQHF. The CDR3 DNA sequence: TGTGCCACCAGCTACCTCGGAGAGGATCAGCCCCAGCATTTT.

CDR3 sequence (DNA): TGCGCCAGCAGCACAACCGGGACAGGGGGCGAGACCCAGTACTTC. It yields the protein CASSTTGTGGETQYF. The chain has TRBV4-1 and TRBJ2-5; TRBD1 agrees at 12 bases. CDR1 is MGHRA, CDR2 YSYEKL, per germline. The trim removed 5 bases at V and 5 bases at J, leaving 6 bases unmatched. This CDR3 comprises 15 residues.